This entry lists 5 T cell receptor beta chains sequenced from one sample in a study of T cell repertoires in cytomegalovirus infection. MiXCR, applied by TCRdb to the reads, yields one record per CDR3 protein. The repertoire consists of 310,000 or so distinct CDR3 sequences, with 15% to 20% occurring once and the leading ten covering 12%. Source material: PBMCs. These receptors were taken from a human donor in good health (CMV status not recorded). Some clones in this sample may be carry-over from other donors' samples.

This clonotype has just a few counts. The J gene is TRBJ1-6, the V gene TRBV2; D is ambiguous. Trimming took 2 bases from V and 3 from J, leaving 8 bases between them. Germline V gives CDR1 SNHLY, CDR2 FYNNEI. The CDR3 sequence is 15 residues long. Here the CDR3 reads CASSERRDYNSPLHF. The CDR3 DNA reads as TGTGCCAGCAGTGAAAGACGAGACTATAATTCACCCCTCCACTTT.

This clonotype was seen more than once but under ten times. V usage is TRBV2 and J usage is TRBJ2-6, with D possibly being TRBD2 (7 bases). Trimming pared 11 bases from V and 2 bases from J, leaving 13 bases between. CDR1 and CDR2 from the germline V gene are SNHLY and FYNNEI. The CDR3 runs to 14 residues. The CDR3 reads CALGGGAGANVLTF. CDR3 DNA: TGTGCCCTGGGCGGGGGCGCTGGGGCCAACGTCCTGACTTTC. Combining the CDR3 with reference TRBV2 and TRBJ2-6 gives the whole variable domain EPEVTQTPSHQVTQMGQEVILRCVPISNHLYFYWYRQILGQKVEFLVSFYNNEISEKSEIFDDQFSVERPDGSNFTLKIRSTKLEDSAMYFCALGGGAGANVLTFGAGSRLTVL.

In this sample, this clonotype turned up a few times. The J gene is TRBJ1-6, the V gene TRBV12-3 or TRBV12-4, with 7 nucleotides matching TRBD1. The CDR3 is made up of 15 amino acids. V shed 5 bases, J shed 7 bases, and the junction held 8 bases outside the gene matches. The CDR3 region is CASSTRQGGNSPLHF. In DNA, the CDR3 is TGTGCCAGCAGTACCAGACAGGGCGGGAATTCACCCCTCCACTTT.

There are a few counts of this clonotype. The gene calls are TRBV6-4 and TRBJ2-3; possible D gene TRBD2, 5 bases. Germline V gene data show CDR1 as MRHNA and CDR2 as SNTAGT. The CDR3 length is 13 residues. V shed 3 bases and J shed 2 bases, with 6 bases lying between them. The CDR3 is CASSEEVTDTQYF. Here the CDR3 DNA reads TGTGCCAGCAGTGAGGAGGTCACAGATACGCAGTATTTT.

The sample holds a few counts of this clonotype. The chain joins TRBV7-9 to TRBJ2-1; D unclear. The CDR3 runs 14 residues. Trimming cost V 3 bases and J 6 bases, with 12 bases left between them. In germline, CDR1 is SEHNR, CDR2 FQNEAQ (reference sequence). This CDR3 reads CASSFLFVGNEQFF. CDR3 bases: TGTGCCAGCAGCTTTTTATTCGTGGGCAATGAGCAGTTCTTC.